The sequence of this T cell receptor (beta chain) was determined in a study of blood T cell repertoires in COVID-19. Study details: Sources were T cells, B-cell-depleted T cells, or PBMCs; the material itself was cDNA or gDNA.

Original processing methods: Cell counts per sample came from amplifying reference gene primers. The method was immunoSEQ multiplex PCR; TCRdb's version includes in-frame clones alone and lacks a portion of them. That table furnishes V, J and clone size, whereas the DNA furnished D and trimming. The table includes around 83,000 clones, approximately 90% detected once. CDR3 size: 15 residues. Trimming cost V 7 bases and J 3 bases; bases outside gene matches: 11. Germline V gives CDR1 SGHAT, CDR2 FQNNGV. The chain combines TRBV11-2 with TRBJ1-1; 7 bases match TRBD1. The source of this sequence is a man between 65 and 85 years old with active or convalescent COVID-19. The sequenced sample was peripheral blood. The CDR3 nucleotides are TGTGCCAGCAATCACAGGGGAGGTGGGGACACTGAAGCTTTCTTT. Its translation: CASNHRGGGDTEAFF.